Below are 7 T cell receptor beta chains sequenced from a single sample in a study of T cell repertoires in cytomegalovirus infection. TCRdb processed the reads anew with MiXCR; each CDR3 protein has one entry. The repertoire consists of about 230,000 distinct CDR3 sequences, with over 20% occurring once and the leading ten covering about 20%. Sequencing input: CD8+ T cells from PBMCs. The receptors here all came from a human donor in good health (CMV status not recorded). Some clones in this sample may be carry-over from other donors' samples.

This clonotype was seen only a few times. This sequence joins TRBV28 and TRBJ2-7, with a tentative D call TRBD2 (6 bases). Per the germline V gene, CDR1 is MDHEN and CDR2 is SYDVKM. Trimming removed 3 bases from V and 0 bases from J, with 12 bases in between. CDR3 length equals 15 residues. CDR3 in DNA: TGTGCCAGCAGTTTCCGGGACTTCAGCTCCTACGAGCAGTACTTC. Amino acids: CASSFRDFSSYEQYF. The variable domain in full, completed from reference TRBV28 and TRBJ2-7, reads DVKVTQSSRYLVKRTGEKVFLECVQDMDHENMFWYRQDPGLGLRLIYFSYDVKMKEKGDIPEGYSVSREKKERFSLILESASTNQTSMYLCASSFRDFSSYEQYFGPGTRLTVT.

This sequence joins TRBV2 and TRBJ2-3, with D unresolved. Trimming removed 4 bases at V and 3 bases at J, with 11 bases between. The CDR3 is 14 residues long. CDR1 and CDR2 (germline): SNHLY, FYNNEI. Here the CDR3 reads CASSVSQMTDTQYF. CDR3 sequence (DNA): TGTGCCAGCAGTGTGTCACAGATGACAGATACGCAGTATTTT.

The CDR3, as DNA: TGTGCCAGCAGTTTGGCTAGCCCAGATACGCAGTATTTT. This codes for CASSLASPDTQYF. The chain combines TRBV28 with TRBJ2-3; D perhaps matches TRBD2 (5 bases). The CDR3 is made up of 13 amino acids. CDR1 MDHEN and CDR2 SYDVKM come from the germline V gene. Trimming removed 3 bases from V and 4 bases from J, with 8 bases in between.

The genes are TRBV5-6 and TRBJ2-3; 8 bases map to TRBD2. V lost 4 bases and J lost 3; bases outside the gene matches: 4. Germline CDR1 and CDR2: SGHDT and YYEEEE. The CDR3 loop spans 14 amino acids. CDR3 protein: CASSRGGSTDTQYF. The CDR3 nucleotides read TGTGCCAGCAGCCGGGGGGGCAGTACAGATACGCAGTATTTT. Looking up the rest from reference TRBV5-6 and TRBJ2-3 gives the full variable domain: DAGVTQSPTHLIKTRGQQVTLRCSPKSGHDTVSWYQQALGQGPQFIFQYYEEEERQRGNFPDRFSGHQFPNYSSELNVNALLLGDSALYLCASSRGGSTDTQYFGPGTRLTVL.

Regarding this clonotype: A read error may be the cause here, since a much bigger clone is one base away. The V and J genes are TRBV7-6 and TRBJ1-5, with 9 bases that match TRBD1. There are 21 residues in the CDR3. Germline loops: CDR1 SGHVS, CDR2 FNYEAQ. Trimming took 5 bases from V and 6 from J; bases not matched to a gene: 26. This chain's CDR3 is CASSPPRDREGEVSGIQPQHF. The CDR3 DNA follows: TGTGCCAGCAGCCCCCCCCGGGACAGGGAGGGTGAGGTGTCCGGCATTCAGCCCCAGCATTTT. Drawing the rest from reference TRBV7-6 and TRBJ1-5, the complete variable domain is GAGVSQSPRYKVTKRGQDVALRCDPISGHVSLYWYRQALGQGPEFLTYFNYEAQQDKSGLPNDRFSAERPEGSISTLTIQRTEQRDSAMYRCASSPPRDREGEVSGIQPQHFGDGTRLSIL.

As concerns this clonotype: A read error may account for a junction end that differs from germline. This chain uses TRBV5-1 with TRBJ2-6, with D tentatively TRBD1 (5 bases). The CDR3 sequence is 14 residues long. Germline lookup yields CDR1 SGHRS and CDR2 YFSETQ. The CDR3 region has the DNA TGCGCCAGCAGCCAAATCTCTGGGGCCAACGCCCTGACTTTC. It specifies CASSQISGANALTF.

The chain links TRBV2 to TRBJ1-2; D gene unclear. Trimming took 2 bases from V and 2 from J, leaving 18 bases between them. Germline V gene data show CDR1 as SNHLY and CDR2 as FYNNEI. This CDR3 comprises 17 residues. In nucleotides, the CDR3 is TGTGCCAGCAGTGAAAGCGCCAGCGCCGCTCTCAACTATGGCTACACCTTC. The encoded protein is CASSESASAALNYGYTF.